This T cell receptor (beta chain) was captured in a study of circulating and synovial CD4+ cells in juvenile arthritis. Study observations and caveats: Circulating pathogenic-like lymphocytes shared a substantially higher fraction of CDR3 sequences with synovium than bulk blood. The pathogenic-like versus bulk T cell difference escaped Vbeta family analysis. Measured synovium overlap likely understates the true shared repertoire. Diversity here was lower than in bulk blood CD4 cells.

Profiling relied on immunoSEQ multiplex PCR, and the TCRdb table lists in-frame clones only, not all of them. The table includes 30,000 to 40,000 clones, 90% to 95% detected once. Concerning this clone: Its antigen is not known.

This CDR3 is built from 15 residues. V was cut by 2 bases and J by 0 bases, with 11 bases left in between. The chain links TRBV23-1 to TRBJ2-7; a weak D match, TRBD1 (5 bases). TRBV23-1 is annotated as an ORF whose role is uncertain. Sequenced: CD4+ T cells from blood. The source is a human donor with juvenile idiopathic arthritis. The CDR3 bases are TGCGCCAGCAGTCAAGACAGTAAATCCTCCTACGAGCAGTACTTC. As protein: CASSQDSKSSYEQYF.